Listed here is a single T cell receptor beta chain. Its antigen specificity is not known. No much larger clone exists at a distance of one base, and base qualities are not known. The data were taken from a study of cytotoxic CD8 clonotypes in ibrutinib-treated CLL (dated by TCRdb to 2020 to 2022). Study-wide context: The cohort was composed of 11 relapsed/refractory and roughly 16 treatment-naive patients; IGHV unmutated status was identified in some 17 patients. On average, each sample yielded around 250,000 productive templates and tens of thousands of productive rearrangements. Responses were partial in around 25 patients and complete in 2; after median around 66 months follow-up, some 15 stayed in remission and some twelve progressed. Patients were still on ibrutinib when every remission and progressive disease sample was collected. Samples at response were collected after a median of approximately twelve months of treatment, with a range of about 6 to 36 months. Cryopreserved peripheral blood mononuclear cells were obtained prior to treatment, at the time of response, and at either disease progression or sustained remission. Of the approximately 90 people in the trial, around 25 had longitudinal samples available. Beyond this particular receptor, the publication reports: Public clonotypes were rare and either shrank or stayed stable during treatment, and the rise in clonality at ibrutinib response reflected expansion of private clonotypes. Baseline clonality exceeded that of age-matched healthy donors and correlated strongly with circulating CD8+ T-cell counts. At ibrutinib response clonality went up, during sustained remission it held steady, and at progression it dropped back toward baseline. Lymph node repertoires were not examined, and the timing of sampling was not matched between patients in sustained remission and those whose disease progressed.

Interpreted using the paper, the time point label stands for: roughly 25 months on ibrutinib. For TCR beta library preparation, roughly 2 micrograms of genomic DNA were extracted from the cryopreserved PBMCs. High-throughput TCR beta sequencing was performed on longitudinal blood samples from CLL patients receiving ibrutinib monotherapy. The patients took part in an open-label, single-center phase 2 trial of ibrutinib monotherapy. CDR1 and CDR2 are read off the germline V gene as SGHTA and FQGTGA. The cysteine opens and the phenylalanine closes a CDR3 of 13 amino acids. The entry retains the CDR3 DNA only, 39 bases that are in frame from base 1. The junction shows trimming of 3 bases on V and 2 bases on J, plus 8 bases between the germline ends. Each clonotype received, on average, about 10x coverage in deep resolution sequencing performed on a MiSeq, where the target depth lay between 1 in 1 million and 1 in 200,000 T cells. The immunoSEQ hsTCRB Kit was used to generate TCR beta libraries. Concerning the study's data processing: Data were analyzed with ImmunoSEQ Data Assistant and ImmunoSEQ Analyzer, with V, D and J genes assigned per IMGT definitions. Clonality, with values ranging from 0 to 1, was calculated as one minus the normalized Shannon entropy of productive rearrangement frequencies. Public clonotype analysis was restricted to overrepresented clonotypes comprising at least 0.05% of each patient's repertoire. Some twelve age-matched healthy donor repertoires from immuneACCESS were used as controls for clonality. TCRdb retrieved this table from immuneACCESS and kept in-frame rearrangements only. Not all clones are present; in checked studies, unresolved V genes account for under half, and no reason is known for the remainder. V and J calls plus clone size are reproduced from that table; the DNA served to infer D and trimming. Present in this sample are about 150,000 clones, 75% to 80% of which were seen just once. Just over 5% of the sample is in the top ten clones.

Sequences were derived from PBMCs, sampled after 24 months of ibrutinib treatment. The rearrangement joined TRBV7-3 to TRBJ2-7; the D gene could be either TRBD1 or TRBD2, each agreeing at 6 bases. This receptor was taken from a human donor with chronic lymphocytic leukemia. The DNA reads TGTGCCAGCAGCTTTGGGGGGCCCTACGAGCAGTACTTC. Translated, it gives CASSFGGPYEQYF.